This T cell receptor (beta chain) is from a study of blood T cell repertoires in COVID-19. Study context: Samples came from the United States, Italy and Spain, spanning acute and convalescent COVID-19. Nucleic acid was either cDNA or gDNA, and it came from T cells, B-cell-depleted T cells, or PBMCs.

Source study methods: Estimated nucleated cell counts came from reference gene primer amplification. Produced via immunoSEQ multiplex PCR; TCRdb's table is partial and in-frame only. That table furnishes V, J and clone size, whereas the DNA furnished D and trimming. The table shows under 85,000 clones, with about 86% occurring only once. The CDR3 is made up of 15 amino acids. Germline lookup yields CDR1 MNHEY and CDR2 SMNVEV (reference sequence). V gave up 6 bases and J gave up 4 bases; unmatched junction bases: 9. This receptor was taken from a man aged 35 to 55 with COVID-19, enrolled during active disease. The chain joins TRBV27 to TRBJ1-2, with 9 positions matching TRBD1. Input material: peripheral blood. CDR3 DNA: TGTGCCAGCAGCCTAACCCAACAGGGGGCCTATGGCTACACCTTC. As protein: CASSLTQQGAYGYTF.